This TCR beta chain stems from a study of shared clonotypes between healthy human individuals. The method was immunoSEQ multiplex PCR; TCRdb's version includes in-frame clones alone and lacks a portion of them. This sample has about 2.1 million clones, with approximately 94% found just once. It was CD45RO-negative cells, positively selected for CCR7, that made up naive CD8 cells, with terminally differentiated effector memory CD45RA+ cells excluded. CDR1 and CDR2 from the germline V gene are LNHDA and SQIVND (reference sequence). V was clipped by 7 bases and J by 6 bases, with 13 bases between them. There are 13 residues in the CDR3.

V is TRBV19 and J is TRBJ2-4, with D possibly being TRBD2 (5 bases). The sequence derives from a man aged 18 to 29 in good health. Some clones in this sample may be carry-over from other donors' samples. The sample comprised naive CD8+ T cells from PBMCs. The CDR3 sequence is CASTPGAGNIQYF. The CDR3 nucleotides read TGTGCCAGTACCCCGGGCGCGGGAAACATTCAGTACTTC.